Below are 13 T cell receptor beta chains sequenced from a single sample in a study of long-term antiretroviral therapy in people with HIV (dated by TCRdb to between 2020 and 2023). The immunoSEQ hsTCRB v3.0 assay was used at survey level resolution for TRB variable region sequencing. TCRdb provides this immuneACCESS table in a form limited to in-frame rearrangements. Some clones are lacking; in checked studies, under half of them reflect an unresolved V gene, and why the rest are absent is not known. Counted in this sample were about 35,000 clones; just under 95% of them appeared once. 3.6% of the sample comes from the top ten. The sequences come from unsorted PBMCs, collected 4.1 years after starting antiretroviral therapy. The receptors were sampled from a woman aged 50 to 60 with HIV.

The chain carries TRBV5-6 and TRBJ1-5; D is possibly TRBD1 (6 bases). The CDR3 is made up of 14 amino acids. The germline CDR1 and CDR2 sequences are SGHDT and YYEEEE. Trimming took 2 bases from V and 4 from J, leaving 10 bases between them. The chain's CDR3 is CASSFYRVNQPQHF. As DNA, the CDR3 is TGTGCCAGCAGCTTTTACAGGGTTAATCAGCCCCAGCATTTT.

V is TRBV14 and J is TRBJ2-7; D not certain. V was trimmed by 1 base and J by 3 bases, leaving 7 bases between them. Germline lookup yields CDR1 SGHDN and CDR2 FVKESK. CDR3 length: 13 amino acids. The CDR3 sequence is CASSQVAGYEQYF. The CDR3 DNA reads TGTGCCAGCAGCCAAGTGGCAGGCTACGAGCAGTACTTC. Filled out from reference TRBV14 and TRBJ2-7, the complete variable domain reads EAGVTQFPSHSVIEKGQTVTLRCDPISGHDNLYWYRRVMGKEIKFLLHFVKESKQDESGMPNNRFLAERTGGTYSTLKVQPAELEDSGVYFCASSQVAGYEQYFGPGTRLTVT.

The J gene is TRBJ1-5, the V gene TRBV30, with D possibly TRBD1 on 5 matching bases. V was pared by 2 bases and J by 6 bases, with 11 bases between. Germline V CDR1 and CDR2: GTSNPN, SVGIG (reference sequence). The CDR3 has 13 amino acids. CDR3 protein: CAWSTRGSQPQHF. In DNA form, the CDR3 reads TGTGCCTGGAGTACGAGGGGTTCTCAGCCCCAGCATTTT.

The CDR3 nucleotides read TGTGCCAGCAGCTTACAACAAGGCCGCACAGATACGCAGTATTTT. This sequence encodes CASSLQQGRTDTQYF. The rearrangement links TRBV7-2 to TRBJ2-3; D unclear. Per germline, CDR1 SGHTA and CDR2 FQGNSA. V was shortened by 2 bases and J by 1 base, with 10 bases between the two germline ends. The CDR3 extends over 15 amino acids. Full variable domain (remainder filled in from reference TRBV7-2 and TRBJ2-3): GAGVSQSPSNKVTEKGKDVELRCDPISGHTALYWYRQSLGQGLEFLIYFQGNSAPDKSGLPSDRFSAERTGGSVSTLTIQRTQQEDSAVYLCASSLQQGRTDTQYFGPGTRLTVL.

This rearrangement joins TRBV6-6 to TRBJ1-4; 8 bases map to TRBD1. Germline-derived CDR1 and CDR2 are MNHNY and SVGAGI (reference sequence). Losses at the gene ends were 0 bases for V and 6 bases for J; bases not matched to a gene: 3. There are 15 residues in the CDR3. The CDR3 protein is CASSYSPGGDEKLFF. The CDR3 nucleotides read TGTGCCAGCAGTTACTCACCAGGGGGCGATGAAAAACTGTTTTTT.

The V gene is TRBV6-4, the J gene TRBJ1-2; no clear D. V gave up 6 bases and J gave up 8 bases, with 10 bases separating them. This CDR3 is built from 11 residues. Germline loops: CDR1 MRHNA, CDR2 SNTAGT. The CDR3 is CASRGGGGYTF. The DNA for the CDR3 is TGTGCCAGCAGGGGTGGAGGCGGCTACACCTTC.

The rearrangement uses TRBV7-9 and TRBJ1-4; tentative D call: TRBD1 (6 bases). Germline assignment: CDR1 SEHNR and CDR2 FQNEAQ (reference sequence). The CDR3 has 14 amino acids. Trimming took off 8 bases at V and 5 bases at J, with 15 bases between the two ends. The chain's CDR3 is CASASGGRNEKLFF. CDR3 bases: TGTGCCAGCGCATCGGGGGGCCGGAATGAAAAACTGTTTTTT.

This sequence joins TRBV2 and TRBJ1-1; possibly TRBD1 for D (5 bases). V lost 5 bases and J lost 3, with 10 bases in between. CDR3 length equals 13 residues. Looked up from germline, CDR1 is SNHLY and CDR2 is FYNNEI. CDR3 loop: CASSSQGDTEAFF. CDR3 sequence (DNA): TGTGCCAGCAGTTCCCAGGGAGACACTGAAGCTTTCTTT. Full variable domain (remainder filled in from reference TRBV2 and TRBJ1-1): EPEVTQTPSHQVTQMGQEVILRCVPISNHLYFYWYRQILGQKVEFLVSFYNNEISEKSEIFDDQFSVERPDGSNFTLKIRSTKLEDSAMYFCASSSQGDTEAFFGQGTRLTVV.

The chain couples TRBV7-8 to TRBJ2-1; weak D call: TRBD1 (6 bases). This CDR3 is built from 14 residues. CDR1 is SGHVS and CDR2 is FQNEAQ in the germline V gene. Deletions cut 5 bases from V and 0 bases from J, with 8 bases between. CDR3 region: CASSGGLSYNEQFF. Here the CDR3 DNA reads TGTGCCAGCAGCGGGGGCCTCTCCTACAATGAGCAGTTCTTC.

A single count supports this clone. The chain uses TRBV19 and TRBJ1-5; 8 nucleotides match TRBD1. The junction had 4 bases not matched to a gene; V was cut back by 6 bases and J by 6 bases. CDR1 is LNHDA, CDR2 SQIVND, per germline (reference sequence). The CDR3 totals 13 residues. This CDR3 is CASRLQGGQPQHF. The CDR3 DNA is TGTGCCAGTAGATTACAGGGGGGTCAGCCCCAGCATTTT.

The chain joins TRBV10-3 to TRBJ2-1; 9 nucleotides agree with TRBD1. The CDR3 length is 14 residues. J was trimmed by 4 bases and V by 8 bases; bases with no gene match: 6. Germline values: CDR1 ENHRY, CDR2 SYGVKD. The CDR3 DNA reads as TGTGCCATCCTCGGGACAGGGAGATACAATGAGCAGTTCTTC. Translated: CAILGTGRYNEQFF.

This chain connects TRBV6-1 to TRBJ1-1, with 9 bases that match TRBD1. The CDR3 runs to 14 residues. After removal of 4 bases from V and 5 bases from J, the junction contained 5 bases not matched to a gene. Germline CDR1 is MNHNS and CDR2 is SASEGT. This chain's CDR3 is CASSAKGQGTEAFF. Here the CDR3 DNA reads TGTGCCAGCAGTGCCAAAGGACAGGGGACTGAAGCTTTCTTT.

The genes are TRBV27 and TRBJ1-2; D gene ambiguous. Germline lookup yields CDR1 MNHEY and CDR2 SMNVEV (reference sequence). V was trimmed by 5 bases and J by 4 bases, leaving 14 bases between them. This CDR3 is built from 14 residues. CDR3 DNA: TGTGCCAGCAGTCCTCTCGGGGTGGGCTATGGCTACACCTTC. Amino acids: CASSPLGVGYGYTF.